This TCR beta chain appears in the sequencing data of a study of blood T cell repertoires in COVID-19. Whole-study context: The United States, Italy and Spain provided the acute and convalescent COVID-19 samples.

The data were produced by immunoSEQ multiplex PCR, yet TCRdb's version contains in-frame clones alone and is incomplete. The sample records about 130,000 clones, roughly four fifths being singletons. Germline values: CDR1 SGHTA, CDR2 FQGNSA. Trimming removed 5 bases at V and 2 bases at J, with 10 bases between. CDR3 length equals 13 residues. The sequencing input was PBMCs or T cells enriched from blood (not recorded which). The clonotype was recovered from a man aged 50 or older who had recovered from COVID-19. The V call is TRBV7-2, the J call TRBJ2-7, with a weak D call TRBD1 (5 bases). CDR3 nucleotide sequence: TGTGCCAGCAGCAACCTGGACACCTACGAGCAGTACTTC. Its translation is CASSNLDTYEQYF.